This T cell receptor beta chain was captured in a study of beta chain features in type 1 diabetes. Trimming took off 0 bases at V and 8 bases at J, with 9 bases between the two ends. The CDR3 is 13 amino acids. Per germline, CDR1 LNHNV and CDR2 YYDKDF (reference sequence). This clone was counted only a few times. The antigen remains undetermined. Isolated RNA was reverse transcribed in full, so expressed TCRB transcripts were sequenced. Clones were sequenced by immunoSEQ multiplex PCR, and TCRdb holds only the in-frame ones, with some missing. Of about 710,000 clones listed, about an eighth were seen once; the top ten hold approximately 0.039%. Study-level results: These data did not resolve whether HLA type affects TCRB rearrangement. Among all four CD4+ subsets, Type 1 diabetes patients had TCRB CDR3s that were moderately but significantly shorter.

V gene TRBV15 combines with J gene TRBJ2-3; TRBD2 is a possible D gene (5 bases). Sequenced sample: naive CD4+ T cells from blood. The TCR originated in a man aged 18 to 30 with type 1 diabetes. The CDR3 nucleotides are TGTGCCACCAGCAGAGATTGGGAGAGTACGCAGTATTTT. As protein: CATSRDWESTQYF.